This T cell receptor (beta chain) stems from a study of blood T cell repertoires in COVID-19. The CDR3 runs to 14 residues. Trimming cost V 3 bases and J 5 bases; bases outside gene matches: 5. Germline CDR1 is LNHDA and CDR2 is SQIVND (reference sequence). Sequenced by immunoSEQ multiplex PCR; TCRdb stores in-frame clones only, minus some. This table holds around 180,000 clones, approximately 80% found once. This rearrangement joins TRBV19 to TRBJ1-1; TRBD1 matches 8 bases. Sequenced sample: peripheral blood. The source of this sequence is a human donor in a cohort sampled during active COVID-19. For the CDR3, the DNA is TGTGCCAGTAGTATCGGACAGGGCGGGACTGAAGCTTTCTTT. Translating it yields CASSIGQGGTEAFF.